Described below is a single TCR beta chain sequence and its context. This specimen comes from a study of blood T cell repertoires in COVID-19. Whole-study context: From T cells, B-cell-depleted T cells, or PBMCs came the material, which was cDNA or gDNA.

In the original analysis: The assay estimated nucleated cells by amplifying reference gene primers. Assay used: immunoSEQ multiplex PCR; TCRdb lists only in-frame clones, some missing. V and J calls and clone size are copied from that table; D and trimming were computed from the DNA. The sample includes tens of thousands of clones, 80% to 90% seen only once; the top ten take around 10%. Germline assignment: CDR1 SGHAT and CDR2 FQNNGV. CDR3 length: 16 residues. The trim removed 5 bases at V and 4 bases at J, leaving 8 bases unmatched. The genes are TRBV11-2 and TRBJ2-1; TRBD2 aligns across 10 bases. This TCR was sampled from a woman in her seventies with acute or convalescent COVID-19. The specimen was peripheral blood. The CDR3 nucleotides read TGTGCCAGCAGCGCTCAGCGGGAGGGCCATTACAATGAGCAGTTCTTC. Its translation: CASSAQREGHYNEQFF. The entire variable domain, with the rest obtained from reference TRBV11-2 and TRBJ2-1, is as follows: EAGVAQSPRYKIIEKRQSVAFWCNPISGHATLYWYQQILGQGPKLLIQFQNNGVVDDSQLPKDRFSAERLKGVDSTLKIQPAKLEDSAVYLCASSAQREGHYNEQFFGPGTRLTVL.